This passage covers 6 T cell receptor beta chains from one sample sequenced in a study of T cell changes during pregnancy in multiple sclerosis. The method was immunoSEQ multiplex PCR; TCRdb's version includes in-frame clones alone and lacks a portion of them. The profile shows about 30,000 clones, roughly 92% of them singletons. The sequences come from CD8+ T cells from peripheral blood mononuclear cells, collected before pregnancy. The source is a female donor with multiple sclerosis, enrolled in a pregnancy study.

The V and J genes are TRBV9 and TRBJ2-5; D not certain. Germline loops: CDR1 SGDLS, CDR2 YYNGEE. Trimming stripped 0 bases from V and 4 bases from J, with 10 bases between. The length of the CDR3 is 14 residues. CDR3 nucleotide sequence: TGTGCCAGCAGCGTAGAGATTAGCCGAGAGACCCAGTACTTC. Translating gives CASSVEISRETQYF.

This clone was seen more than once but under ten times. The V call is TRBV15, the J call TRBJ2-1; TRBD2 matches at 14 bases. This CDR3 is built from 16 residues. CDR1 is LNHNV, CDR2 YYDKDF, per germline (reference sequence). V gave up 3 bases and J gave up 4 bases; unmatched junction bases: 2. The CDR3 is CATSSGTSGSYNEQFF. The CDR3 DNA reads TGTGCCACCAGCAGCGGGACTAGCGGGAGTTACAATGAGCAGTTCTTC. The variable domain in full, with the rest retrieved from reference TRBV15 and TRBJ2-1, is DAMVIQNPRYQVTQFGKPVTLSCSQTLNHNVMYWYQQKSSQAPKLLFHYYDKDFNNEADTPDNFQSRRPNTSFCFLDIRSPGLGDTAMYLCATSSGTSGSYNEQFFGPGTRLTVL.

This clone was counted between two and nine times. The V gene is TRBV2, the J gene TRBJ2-1, with 10 bases aligning to TRBD1. Germline V CDR1 and CDR2: SNHLY, FYNNEI. This CDR3 is built from 14 residues. Germline trimming cut 4 bases from V and 3 bases from J; bases unmatched to any gene: 0. CDR3 in DNA: TGTGCCAGCAGTGGGACAGGGGGCTACAATGAGCAGTTCTTC. Its translation is CASSGTGGYNEQFF.

This clone occurred once. The chain carries TRBV2 and TRBJ2-7, with 9 bases identical to TRBD1. The CDR3 totals 16 residues. Germline-derived CDR1 and CDR2 are SNHLY and FYNNEI. The V gene end was trimmed by 6 bases and the J gene end by 1 base; junction bases not matched to a gene: 10. CDR3 nucleotide sequence: TGTGCCAGCAGAGCGGCCGGGACAGGGATGTCCTACGAGCAGTACTTC. Translation gives CASRAAGTGMSYEQYF.

The chain is built from TRBV7-9 and TRBJ1-1; the D gene is possibly TRBD1 (5 bases). CDR1 SEHNR and CDR2 FQNEAQ come from the germline V gene (reference sequence). This CDR3 has 19 amino acids. V lost 5 bases, J lost 4 bases, and 29 bases lay in between. This CDR3 is CASSTTLTDNSNRGTEAFF. CDR3 nucleotides: TGTGCCAGCAGCACAACTTTGACAGACAATTCCAATAGAGGCACTGAAGCTTTCTTT.

The chain links TRBV28 to TRBJ2-1; weak D call: TRBD2 (6 bases). The CDR3 has 15 amino acids. Trimming stripped 3 bases from V and 2 bases from J, with 11 bases between. Germline CDR1 reads MDHEN; CDR2 reads SYDVKM. CDR3 protein: CASSLETSTYNEQFF. CDR3 bases: TGTGCCAGCAGTTTGGAAACTAGCACCTACAATGAGCAGTTCTTC.